This T cell receptor beta chain was retrieved from a study of T cells after yellow fever vaccination (dated by TCRdb to the late 2010s). Background on the whole study: Using CD3, CD45RA, CCR7 and CD95 staining, memory subsets (EM, EMRA, CM and Tscm) were sorted on a BD FACS Aria III. Libraries from fractions with low cell numbers were prepared with the SMART-Seq v4 Ultra Low Input RNA kit. Bulk TCR alpha and beta repertoires were sequenced longitudinally to track T-cell clones before and after primary and booster YFV17D yellow fever vaccination. The cohort comprised two healthy male donors, one aged 18 to 29 and one aged 30 to 39 years. Blood samples were taken at several timepoints before and after primary and secondary immunization, and bulk PBMC replicates and cell subsets were isolated. Memory subsets were sorted on days 0, 15 and 45 and at 18 months following primary vaccination, and on days 0, 15 and 45 following the 30-year booster. Paper-wide results and their limitations: Compared with the primary T-cell response, the secondary T-cell response was weaker but faster, peaking on day 5 rather than day 15. In the sorted memory subsets on day 0, nearly all of the vaccine-responding clonotypes fell below detection. After the booster, most clones that had expanded after primary vaccination were detected again (approximately 97% of CD4 and roughly nine tenths of CD8), suggesting broad maintenance of memory. Computational filtering was required because FACS-sorted repertoires could contain abundant contaminating clonotypes from the bulk population. Only two donors were included in the study, so the extent to which the findings can be generalized is limited. A small share of clonotypes occurred in both CD4 and CD8 compartments, likely arising from convergent recombination.

Taken with the paper, the label for treatment or condition translates to: live attenuated yellow fever vaccine strain. PBMCs were isolated from peripheral blood using a standard Ficoll-Paque protocol. RNA from sorted memory subsets was extracted with the RNeasy Micro Kit. The table lists this clonotype with many counts. The input lacks base qualities; no much larger clone sits a single base away. Sequenced using an Illumina NovaSeq 6000. TCR cDNA was synthesized by 5'RACE template switching, which introduced a universal primer site and unique molecular identifiers. cDNA synthesis was primed from both the TCR alpha and TCR beta constant segments. Libraries were amplified in two PCR steps, with sample barcodes and sequencing adapters added in the second step. Sequencing of libraries was performed on Illumina HiSeq 2500 (2x100 bp) or NovaSeq (2x150 bp). In the source study's methods: MIGEC handled demultiplexing of reads and collapsing into UMI consensus sequences, while MiXCR performed V(D)J alignment. Vaccine-responding clonotypes were identified with edgeR using replicate PBMC samples, with FDR below 0.01 and a log2 fold change above 5 up to day 15 being required. Bulk clonotypes were assigned CD4 or CD8 identity according to which sequenced CD4 or CD8 repertoire held them at higher abundance. Clonotype frequencies in memory subsets were weighted by FACS-sorted cell numbers to estimate each clone's distribution across memory phenotypes. TCRdb cleaned the public reads at Q25 with fastp, built clones with MiXCR and kept in-frame beta chains. When rows share a CDR3 protein, they turn into one entry using the most common DNA and genes. TCRdb's processing, not the study's, gives the V and J calls here. The sample includes approximately 58,000 distinct CDR3 sequences, with around 5.4% observed a single time. The top ten clones comprise about a third of the sample.

The CDR3 measures 13 amino acids from cysteine to phenylalanine. The read is trimmed to its CDR3 DNA, 39 bases read in frame from base 1. Sequences MNHEY (CDR1) and SMNVEV (CDR2) are obtained from the germline V gene (reference sequence). Compared with germline, V lacks 3 bases and J lacks 7 bases; bases without a gene match: 3. This sequence was found in a man younger than 35 who received the YFV17D yellow fever vaccine. Recombination linked TRBV27 to TRBJ1-2, with 9 junctional bases fitting TRBD1. Here the sequenced sample was PBMCs, either bulk or a sorted T-cell subset (CD4+, CD8+, memory, or dextramer-sorted; not recorded which), taken on the day of the yellow fever booster vaccination. The CDR3 is CASSFGTGFGYTF. The bases are TGTGCCAGCAGTTTCGGGACAGGGTTTGGCTACACCTTC.